What follows describes a single T cell receptor (beta chain). What it recognizes is unknown. Since a much larger clone is just one base distant, this may be a read error. This entry comes from a study of T cells in Graves' hyperthyroidism and ophthalmopathy. Whole-study context: Peripheral blood was taken when the disease was first diagnosed, before any treatment began. Study conclusions and caveats: Blood samples included most of the expanded thyroid clonotypes exceeding 0.001. Classification by a 13 V-J model distinguished ophthalmopathy from stable hyperthyroidism.

CDR1 MDHEN and CDR2 SYDVKM come from the germline V gene. This CDR3 is built from 14 residues. What was amplified from RNA transcripts were TCR beta CDR3 regions. Carried out on the TCR CDR3, a first-round RT-PCR used the HTBI primer set. TCRdb redid the calling of the multiplex PCR reads with MiXCR, one entry per CDR3 protein. This sample yields fewer than 650,000 distinct CDR3 sequences, of which approximately 15% are seen a single time; roughly 5.7% belongs to the top ten. Diagnosis of hyperthyroidism was new in patients aged 18 to 65, and its duration was under 2 months. The chain joins TRBV28 to TRBJ2-2, with TRBD2 as a possible D gene (6 bases). Sequencing was performed on blood. This receptor was obtained from a woman aged 25 to 39 with Graves' hyperthyroidism that later progressed to Graves' ophthalmopathy. The CDR3 loop reads CASSPRNLAGGLFF. As DNA, the CDR3 is TGTGCCAGCAGTCCACGAAACCTCGCCGGGGGGCTGTTTTTT. Drawing the rest from reference TRBV28 and TRBJ2-2, the complete variable domain is DVKVTQSSRYLVKRTGEKVFLECVQDMDHENMFWYRQDPGLGLRLIYFSYDVKMKEKGDIPEGYSVSREKKERFSLILESASTNQTSMYLCASSPRNLAGGLFFGEGSRLTVL.